Listed below are T cell receptor beta chains from one sample, sequenced in a study of shared clonotypes between healthy human individuals. The data were produced by immunoSEQ multiplex PCR, yet TCRdb's version contains in-frame clones alone and is incomplete. This sample has roughly 2.2 million clones, with over 85% found just once. Sequenced input: naive CD4+ T cells from PBMCs. The receptor source for this set is a man younger than 30 in good health. Some clones in this sample may be carry-over from other donors' samples. The CDR3 runs from the conserved cysteine through the conserved F or W. Fields, in order: D gene, J gene, V gene, clone size, CDR3 protein, CDR3 DNA. The D gene is left open where the match is weak. Rows give clone size only sometimes, using once, few, many, or a class for an expanded clone.

NA	TRBJ2-7	TRBV18	NA	CASSPPGQRYEQYF	TGTGCCAGCTCACCACCGGGGCAGCGGTACGAGCAGTACTTC
NA	TRBJ1-2	TRBV10-3	NA	CAISQQELDGYTF	TGTGCCATCAGCCAACAGGAATTGGATGGCTACACCTTC
TRBD1	TRBJ2-1	TRBV11-3	NA	CASSYGQGANNEQFF	TGTGCCAGCAGCTACGGACAGGGGGCGAACAATGAGCAGTTCTTC
NA	TRBJ2-5	TRBV2	NA	CASTGSGETQYF	TGTGCCAGCACAGGGAGTGGAGAGACCCAGTACTTC
TRBD1	TRBJ1-3	TRBV6-5	once	CASSSGTAGNTIYF	TGTGCCAGCAGTTCCGGGACAGCTGGAAACACCATATATTTT
TRBD1	TRBJ1-5	TRBV7-9	NA	CASSRTGLSNQPQHF	TGTGCCAGCAGCCGGACAGGGCTTTCCAATCAGCCCCAGCATTTT
NA	TRBJ1-2	TRBV7-2	NA	CASSQNKASYTF	TGTGCCAGCAGCCAAAACAAGGCATCCTACACCTTC
TRBD2	TRBJ2-7	TRBV10-3	NA	CAISELEREEGEQYF	TGTGCCATCAGTGAGTTAGAACGGGAGGAGGGCGAGCAGTACTTC
TRBD2	TRBJ2-2	TRBV7-9	NA	CASSLLGGRGFYTGELFF	TGTGCCAGCAGCTTACTGGGCGGGAGGGGGTTCTACACCGGGGAGCTGTTTTTT
NA	TRBJ2-2	TRBV7-9	NA	CASRQGRNTGELFF	TGTGCCAGCAGGCAAGGCCGGAACACCGGGGAGCTGTTTTTT
TRBD1	TRBJ2-3	TRBV7-8	NA	CASSPRDRWGDTQYF	TGTGCCAGCAGCCCCCGGGACAGGTGGGGGGATACGCAGTATTTT
NA	TRBJ2-7	TRBV28	NA	CASSLGRLYEQYF	TGTGCCAGCAGTTTAGGCCGTCTCTACGAGCAGTACTTC
TRBD1	TRBJ1-3	TRBV5-1	NA	CASSEGAGNTIYF	TGCGCCAGCAGCGAGGGGGCGGGAAACACCATATATTTT
NA	TRBJ1-2	TRBV30	NA	CAWSVLIGRGDGYTF	TGTGCCTGGAGTGTATTAATCGGCAGGGGTGATGGCTACACCTTC
NA	TRBJ1-5	TRBV6-5	NA	CASSSSRQARNQPQHF	TGTGCCAGCAGTTCAAGTCGACAGGCCCGCAATCAGCCCCAGCATTTT
NA	TRBJ2-5	TRBV5-1	NA	CASSYSHPMETQYF	TGCGCCAGCAGCTATTCACACCCGATGGAGACCCAGTACTTC
NA	TRBJ1-5	TRBV6-1	NA	CASRVDGNQPQHF	TGTGCCAGCAGAGTGGATGGCAATCAGCCCCAGCATTTT
TRBD2	TRBJ2-3	TRBV27	NA	CASSVAGAADTQYF	TGTGCCAGCAGTGTAGCGGGAGCTGCAGATACGCAGTATTTT
TRBD1	TRBJ1-1	TRBV12-5	NA	CASGLQTGMNTEAFF	TGTGCTAGTGGTTTACAGACAGGGATGAACACTGAAGCTTTCTTT
NA	TRBJ1-1	TRBV7-6	NA	CASSPRQNTEAFF	TGTGCCAGCAGCCCCCGCCAGAACACTGAAGCTTTCTTT
NA	TRBJ2-1	TRBV7-3	NA	CASSLTSGNNEQFF	TGTGCCAGCAGCTTAACTAGCGGCAACAATGAGCAGTTCTTC
NA	TRBJ1-1	TRBV2	NA	CASSEAGMNTEAFF	TGTGCCAGCAGTGAGGCAGGGATGAACACTGAAGCTTTCTTT
NA	TRBJ2-7	TRBV5-1	NA	CASSLYGGDSTYEQYF	TGCGCCAGCAGCTTGTACGGCGGGGACTCAACCTACGAGCAGTACTTC
TRBD1	TRBJ1-1	TRBV5-1	NA	CASSRSQGVTEAFF	TGCGCCAGCAGTCGCTCGCAGGGGGTCACTGAAGCTTTCTTT
NA	TRBJ1-1	TRBV6-5	NA	CASSLGALLRTEAFF	TGTGCCAGCAGTCTCGGGGCGCTATTGAGGACTGAAGCTTTCTTT